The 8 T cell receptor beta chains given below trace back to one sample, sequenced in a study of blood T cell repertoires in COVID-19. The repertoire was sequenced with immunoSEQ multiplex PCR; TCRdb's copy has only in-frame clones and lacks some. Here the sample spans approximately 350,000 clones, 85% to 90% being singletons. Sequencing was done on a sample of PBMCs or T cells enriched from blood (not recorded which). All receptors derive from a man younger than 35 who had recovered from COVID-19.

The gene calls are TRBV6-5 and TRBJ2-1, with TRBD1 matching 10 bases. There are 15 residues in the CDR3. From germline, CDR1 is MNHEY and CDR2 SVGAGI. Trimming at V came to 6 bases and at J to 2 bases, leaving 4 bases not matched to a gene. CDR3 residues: CASRPTGGTYNEQFF. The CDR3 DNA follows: TGTGCCAGCAGGCCGACAGGGGGCACCTACAATGAGCAGTTCTTC.

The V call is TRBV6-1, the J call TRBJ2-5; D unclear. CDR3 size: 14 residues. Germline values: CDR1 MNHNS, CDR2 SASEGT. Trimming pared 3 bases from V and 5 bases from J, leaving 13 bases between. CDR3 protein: CASSEVQRTETQYF. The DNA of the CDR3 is TGTGCCAGCAGTGAGGTACAACGAACCGAGACCCAGTACTTC.

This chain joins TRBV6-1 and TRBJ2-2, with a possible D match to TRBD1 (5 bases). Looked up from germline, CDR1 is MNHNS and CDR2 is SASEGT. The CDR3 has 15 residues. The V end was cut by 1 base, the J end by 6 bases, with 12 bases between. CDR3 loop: CASSEGNWGAGELFF. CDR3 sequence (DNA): TGTGCCAGCAGTGAAGGAAACTGGGGCGCCGGGGAGCTGTTTTTT.

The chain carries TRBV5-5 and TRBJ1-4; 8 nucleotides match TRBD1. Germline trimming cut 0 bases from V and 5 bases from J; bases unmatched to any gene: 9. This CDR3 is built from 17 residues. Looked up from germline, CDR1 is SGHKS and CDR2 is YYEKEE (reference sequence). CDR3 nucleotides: TGTGCCAGCAGCTTGGCTACCGGGACAGGATCAAATGAAAAACTGTTTTTT. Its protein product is CASSLATGTGSNEKLFF.

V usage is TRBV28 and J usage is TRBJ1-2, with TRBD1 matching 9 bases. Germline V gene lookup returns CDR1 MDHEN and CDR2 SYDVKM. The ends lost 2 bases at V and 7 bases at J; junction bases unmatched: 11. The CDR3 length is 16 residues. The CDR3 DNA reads TGTGCCAGCAGTTTAGGGACAGGGCCTTCGGTGGGTGGCTACACCTTC. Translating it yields CASSLGTGPSVGGYTF.

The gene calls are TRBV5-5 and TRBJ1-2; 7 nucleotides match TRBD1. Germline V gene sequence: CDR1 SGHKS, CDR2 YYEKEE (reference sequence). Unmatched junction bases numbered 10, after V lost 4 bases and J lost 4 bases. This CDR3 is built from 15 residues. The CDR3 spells CASSIGEGAGYGYTF. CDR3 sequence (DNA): TGTGCCAGCAGCATAGGAGAGGGGGCCGGCTATGGCTACACCTTC.

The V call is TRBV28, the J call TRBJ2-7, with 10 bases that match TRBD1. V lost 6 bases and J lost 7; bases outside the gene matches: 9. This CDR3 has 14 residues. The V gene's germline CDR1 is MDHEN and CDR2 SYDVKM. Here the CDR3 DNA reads TGTGCCAGCAGCCGCGGGACAGGGGAAAGGGAGCAGTACTTC. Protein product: CASSRGTGEREQYF.

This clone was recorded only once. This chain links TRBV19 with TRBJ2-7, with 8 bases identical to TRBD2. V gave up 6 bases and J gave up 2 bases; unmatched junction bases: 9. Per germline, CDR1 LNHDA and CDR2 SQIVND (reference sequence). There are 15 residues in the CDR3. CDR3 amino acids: CASSKAGGAPYEQYF. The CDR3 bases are TGTGCCAGTAGCAAGGCGGGGGGCGCCCCCTACGAGCAGTACTTC.